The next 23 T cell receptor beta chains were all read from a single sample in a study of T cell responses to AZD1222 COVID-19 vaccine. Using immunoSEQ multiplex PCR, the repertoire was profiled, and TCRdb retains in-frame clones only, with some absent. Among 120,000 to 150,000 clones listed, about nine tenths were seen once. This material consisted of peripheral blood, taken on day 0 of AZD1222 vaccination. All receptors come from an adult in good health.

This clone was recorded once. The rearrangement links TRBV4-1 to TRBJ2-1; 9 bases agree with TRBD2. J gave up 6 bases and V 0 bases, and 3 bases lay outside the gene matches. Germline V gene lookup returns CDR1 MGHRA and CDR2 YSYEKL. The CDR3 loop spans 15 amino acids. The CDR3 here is CASSQEAGGLNEQFF. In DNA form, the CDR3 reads TGCGCCAGCAGCCAAGAAGCGGGAGGCCTCAATGAGCAGTTCTTC.

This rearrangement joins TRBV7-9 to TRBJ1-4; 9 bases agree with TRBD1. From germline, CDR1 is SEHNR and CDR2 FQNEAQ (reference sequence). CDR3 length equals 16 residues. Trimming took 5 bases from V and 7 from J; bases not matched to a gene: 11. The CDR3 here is CASSQYGTGWTEKLFF. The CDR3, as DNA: TGTGCCAGCAGCCAATACGGGACAGGGTGGACTGAAAAACTGTTTTTT.

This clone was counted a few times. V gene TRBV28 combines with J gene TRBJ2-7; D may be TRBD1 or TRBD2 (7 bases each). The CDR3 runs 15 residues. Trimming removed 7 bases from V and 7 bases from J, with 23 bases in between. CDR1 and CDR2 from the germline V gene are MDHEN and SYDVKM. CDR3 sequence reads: CASNGGGGILFEQYF. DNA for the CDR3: TGTGCCAGCAACGGGGGAGGGGGCATCTTGTTTGAGCAGTACTTC.

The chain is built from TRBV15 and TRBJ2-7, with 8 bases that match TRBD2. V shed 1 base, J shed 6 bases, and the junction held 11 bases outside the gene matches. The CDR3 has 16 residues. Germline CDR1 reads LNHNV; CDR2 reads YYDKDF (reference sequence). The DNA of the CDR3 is TGTGCCACCAGCAGAGGCCGGGAGGGCCTCTTTAGCGAGCAGTACTTC. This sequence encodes CATSRGREGLFSEQYF.

CDR3 coding DNA: TGCAGCGTCTCCGGGACACAGTACAATGAGCAGTTCTTC. Its protein product is CSVSGTQYNEQFF. V and J are TRBV29-1 and TRBJ2-1; D is perhaps TRBD1 (6 bases). Germline V gene data show CDR1 as SQVTM and CDR2 as ANQGSEA. V lost 6 bases and J lost 4, with 13 bases in between. The CDR3 contains 13 residues.

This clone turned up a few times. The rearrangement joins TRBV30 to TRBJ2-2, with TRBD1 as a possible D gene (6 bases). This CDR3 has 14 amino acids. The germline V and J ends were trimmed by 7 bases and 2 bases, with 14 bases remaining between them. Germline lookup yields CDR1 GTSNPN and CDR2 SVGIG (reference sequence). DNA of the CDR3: TGTGCCTTGAAGACAGGAATAAACACCGGGGAGCTGTTTTTT. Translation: CALKTGINTGELFF.

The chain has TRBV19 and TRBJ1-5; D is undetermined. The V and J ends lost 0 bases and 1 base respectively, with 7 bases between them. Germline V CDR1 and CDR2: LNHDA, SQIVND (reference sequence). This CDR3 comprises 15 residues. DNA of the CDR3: TGTGCCAGTAGTATAGATCTTAGAAGCAATCAGCCCCAGCATTTT. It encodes CASSIDLRSNQPQHF.

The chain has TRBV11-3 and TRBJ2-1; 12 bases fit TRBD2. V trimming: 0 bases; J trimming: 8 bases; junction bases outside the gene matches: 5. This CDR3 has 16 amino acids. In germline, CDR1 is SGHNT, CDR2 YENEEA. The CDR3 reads CASSLDGLAGGDEQFF. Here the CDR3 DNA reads TGTGCCAGCAGCTTAGATGGCCTAGCGGGAGGGGATGAGCAGTTCTTC.

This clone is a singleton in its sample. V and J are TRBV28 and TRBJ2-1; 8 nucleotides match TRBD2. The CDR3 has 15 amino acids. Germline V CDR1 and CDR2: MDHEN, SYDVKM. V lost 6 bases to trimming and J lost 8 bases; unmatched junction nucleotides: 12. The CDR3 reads CASRALRREGDEQFF. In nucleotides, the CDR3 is TGTGCCAGCAGAGCCCTCCGCCGGGAGGGGGATGAGCAGTTCTTC.

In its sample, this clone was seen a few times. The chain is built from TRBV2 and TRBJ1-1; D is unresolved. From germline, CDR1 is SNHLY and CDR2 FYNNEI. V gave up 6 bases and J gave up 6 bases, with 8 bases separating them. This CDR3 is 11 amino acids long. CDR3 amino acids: CASRLGPEAFF. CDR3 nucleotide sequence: TGTGCCAGCAGATTGGGTCCTGAAGCTTTCTTT.

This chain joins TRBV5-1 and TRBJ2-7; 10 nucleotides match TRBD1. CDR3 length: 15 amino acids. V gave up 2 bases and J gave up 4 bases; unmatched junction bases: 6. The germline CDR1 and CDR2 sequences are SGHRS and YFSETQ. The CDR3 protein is CASSFQGQGTYEQYF. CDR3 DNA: TGCGCCAGCAGCTTCCAGGGACAGGGGACATACGAGCAGTACTTC.

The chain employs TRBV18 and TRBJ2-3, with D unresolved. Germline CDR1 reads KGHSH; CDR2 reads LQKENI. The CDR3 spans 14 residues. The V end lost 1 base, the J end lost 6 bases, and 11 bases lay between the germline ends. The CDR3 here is CASSPRPRVDTQYF. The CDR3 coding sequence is TGTGCCAGCTCACCACGCCCCCGGGTGGATACGCAGTATTTT.

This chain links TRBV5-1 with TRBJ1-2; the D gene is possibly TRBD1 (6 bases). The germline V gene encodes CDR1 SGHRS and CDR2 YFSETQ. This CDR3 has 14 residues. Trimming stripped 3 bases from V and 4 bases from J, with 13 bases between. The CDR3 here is CASSWGGGFYGYTF. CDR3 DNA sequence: TGCGCCAGCAGCTGGGGAGGGGGATTCTATGGCTACACCTTC.

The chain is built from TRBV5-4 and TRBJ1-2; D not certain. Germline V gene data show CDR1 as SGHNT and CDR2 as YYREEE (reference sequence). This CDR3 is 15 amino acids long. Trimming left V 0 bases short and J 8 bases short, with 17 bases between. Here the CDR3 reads CASSLAVGSVGGYTF. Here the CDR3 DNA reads TGTGCCAGCAGCTTGGCGGTGGGGTCGGTCGGCGGCTACACCTTC.

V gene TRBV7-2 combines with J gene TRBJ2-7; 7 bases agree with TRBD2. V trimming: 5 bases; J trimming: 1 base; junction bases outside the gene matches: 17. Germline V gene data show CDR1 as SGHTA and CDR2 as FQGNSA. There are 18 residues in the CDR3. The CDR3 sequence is CASSRTGGASAFSYEQYF. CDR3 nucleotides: TGTGCCAGCAGCCGCACGGGGGGAGCATCAGCGTTTTCCTACGAGCAGTACTTC.

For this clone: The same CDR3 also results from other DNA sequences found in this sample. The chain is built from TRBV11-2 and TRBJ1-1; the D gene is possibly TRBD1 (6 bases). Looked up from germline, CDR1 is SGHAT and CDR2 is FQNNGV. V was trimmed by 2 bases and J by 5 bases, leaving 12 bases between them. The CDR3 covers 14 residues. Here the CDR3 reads CASSLIQGRTEAFF. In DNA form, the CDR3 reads TGTGCCAGCAGCTTAATACAGGGCCGGACTGAAGCTTTCTTT.

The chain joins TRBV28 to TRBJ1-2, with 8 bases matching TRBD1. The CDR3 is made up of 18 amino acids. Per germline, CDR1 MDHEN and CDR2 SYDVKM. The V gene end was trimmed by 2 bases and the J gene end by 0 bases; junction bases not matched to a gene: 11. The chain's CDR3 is CASSLPVLRTGPNYGYTF. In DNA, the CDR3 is TGTGCCAGCAGTTTACCCGTACTCAGGACAGGGCCTAACTATGGCTACACCTTC.

The CDR3 sequence: CAISEFQETQYF. The DNA of the CDR3 is TGTGCCATCAGTGAGTTCCAAGAGACCCAGTACTTC. V is TRBV10-3 and J is TRBJ2-5, with D hard to call. Looked up from germline, CDR1 is ENHRY and CDR2 is SYGVKD. Deletions cut 1 base from V and 1 base from J, with 1 base between. This CDR3 is built from 12 residues.

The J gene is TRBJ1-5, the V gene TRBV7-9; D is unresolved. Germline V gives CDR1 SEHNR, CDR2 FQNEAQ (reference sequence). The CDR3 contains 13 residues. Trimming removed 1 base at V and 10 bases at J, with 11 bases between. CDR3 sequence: CASSLEVYQPQHF. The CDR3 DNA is TGTGCCAGCAGCTTAGAAGTATACCAACCCCAGCATTTT.

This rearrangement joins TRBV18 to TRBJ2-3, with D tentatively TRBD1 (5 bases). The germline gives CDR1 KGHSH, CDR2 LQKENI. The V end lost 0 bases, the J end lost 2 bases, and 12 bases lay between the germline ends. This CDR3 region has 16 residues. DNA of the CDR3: TGTGCCAGCTCACCACCTGTTCAGGGCCTCACAGATACGCAGTATTTT. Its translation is CASSPPVQGLTDTQYF. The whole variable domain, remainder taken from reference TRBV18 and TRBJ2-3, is NAGVMQNPRHLVRRRGQEARLRCSPMKGHSHVYWYRQLPEEGLKFMVYLQKENIIDESGMPKERFSAEFPKEGPSILRIQQVVRGDSAAYFCASSPPVQGLTDTQYFGPGTRLTVL.

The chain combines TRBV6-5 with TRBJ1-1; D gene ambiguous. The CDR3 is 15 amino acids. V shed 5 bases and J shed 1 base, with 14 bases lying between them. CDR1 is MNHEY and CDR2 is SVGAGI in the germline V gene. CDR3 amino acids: CASSTRSKGNTEAFF. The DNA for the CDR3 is TGTGCCAGCAGTACACGCTCAAAAGGGAACACTGAAGCTTTCTTT.

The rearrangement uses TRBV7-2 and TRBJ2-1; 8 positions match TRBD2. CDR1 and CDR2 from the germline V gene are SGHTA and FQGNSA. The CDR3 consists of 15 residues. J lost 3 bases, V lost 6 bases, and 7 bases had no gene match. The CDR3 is CASSIAGRGYNEQFF. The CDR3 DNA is TGTGCCAGCAGTATAGCGGGGAGGGGCTACAATGAGCAGTTCTTC.

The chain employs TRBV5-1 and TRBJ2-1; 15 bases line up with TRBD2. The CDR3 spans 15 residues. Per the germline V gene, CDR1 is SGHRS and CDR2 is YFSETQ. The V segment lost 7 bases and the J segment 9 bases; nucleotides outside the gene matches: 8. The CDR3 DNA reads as TGCGCCAGCCGAGTGGGACTAGCGGGAGGAGGTGAGCAGTTCTTC. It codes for CASRVGLAGGGEQFF.